Listed below are T cell receptor beta chains from one sample, sequenced in a study of blood T cell repertoires in COVID-19. Sequencing used immunoSEQ multiplex PCR; TCRdb keeps in-frame clones, though not all of them. The repertoire holds 200,000 to 250,000 clones, with about four fifths as singletons. Sequenced sample: PBMCs or T cells enriched from blood (not recorded which). Receptors originate from a woman between 40 and 50 years old with acute COVID-19. Each CDR3 is given with its conserved first and last residue. The D gene is left open where the match is weak. Clone size is stated in some rows and not others, as once, few, many or a class when expanded.

J gene	V gene	D gene	clone size	CDR3 DNA	CDR3 protein
TRBJ1-6	TRBV4-2	-	-	TGTGCCAGCAGCCAAGAACGCCGAGAAGCCTATAATTCACCCCTCCACTTT	CASSQERREAYNSPLHF
TRBJ1-5	TRBV19	TRBD1	-	TGTGCCACCCGGGGACAGACAATCTCAACCCAGCATTTT	CATRGQTISTQHF
TRBJ2-5	TRBV7-9	-	-	TGTGCCAGCAGCCATAAGGGGGGGGCAGAAGATACGCAAGAGACCCAGTACTTC	CASSHKGGAEDTQETQYF
TRBJ2-3	TRBV4-2	TRBD2	-	TGTGCCAGCAGCCAAGATCAGGCGGGGGGGCTTACAAATACGCAGTATTTT	CASSQDQAGGLTNTQYF
TRBJ1-1	TRBV18	-	few	TGTGCCAGCTCACCCACCGGGTCTGAAGCTTTCTTT	CASSPTGSEAFF
TRBJ2-1	TRBV28	TRBD2	-	TGTGCCAGCAGTTCGAATAGCGGGCCGAAATACAATGAGCAGTTCTTC	CASSSNSGPKYNEQFF
TRBJ1-1	TRBV12-3/TRBV12-4	-	-	TGTGCCAGCAGCCCGGGGTTCACTGAAGCTTTCTTT	CASSPGFTEAFF
TRBJ1-2	TRBV15	TRBD1	-	TGTGCCACCAGCAGAGGGGACAGCTTCTATGGCTACACCTTC	CATSRGDSFYGYTF
TRBJ2-1	TRBV10-3	TRBD2	-	TGTGCCCATCGAGGGACTAGCGGATACAATGAGCAGTTCTTC	CAHRGTSGYNEQFF
TRBJ1-2	TRBV7-2	-	-	TGTGCCAGCACCCCCAGCGGGGGTGACTATGGCTACACCTTC	CASTPSGGDYGYTF
TRBJ1-2	TRBV7-9	-	-	TGTGCCAGCAGCTTTGGGGCCAGGAGCTATGGCTACACCTTC	CASSFGARSYGYTF
TRBJ1-2	TRBV5-4	-	-	TGTGCCAGCAGCCAGGAAACAGGGAGCGCTTTTCATGGCTACACCTTC	CASSQETGSAFHGYTF
TRBJ1-2	TRBV27	-	-	TGTGCCAGCAGGGGATTGACAGATCTCTATGGCTACACCTTC	CASRGLTDLYGYTF
TRBJ1-2	TRBV6-2/TRBV6-3	TRBD1	-	TGTGCCAGCAGTTTTTCTTCGACAGGGGTGAACTATGGCTACACCTTC	CASSFSSTGVNYGYTF
TRBJ2-5	TRBV5-1	-	-	TGCGCCAGCAGCTTCCAGGGGATCGGAGAGACCCAGTACTTC	CASSFQGIGETQYF
TRBJ1-1	TRBV7-9	-	-	TGTGCCAGCAGCTTAGTTCCAGGGGAGGGGATGAACACTGAAGCTTTCTTT	CASSLVPGEGMNTEAFF
TRBJ2-1	TRBV18	-	-	TGTGCCAGCTCACCACAGGGGGCCTACAATGAGCAGTTCTTC	CASSPQGAYNEQFF
TRBJ1-1	TRBV5-6	-	-	TGTGCCAGCAGCTTGTTGGGTAACTACATGAACACTGAAGCTTTCTTT	CASSLLGNYMNTEAFF
TRBJ1-1	TRBV19	TRBD1	-	TGTGCCAGTACCCCGGGACAGGGTGTCACTGAAGCTTTCTTT	CASTPGQGVTEAFF
TRBJ1-2	TRBV7-9	TRBD1	-	TGTGCCAGCAGGGGACAGGGTTTCGGCTACACCTTC	CASRGQGFGYTF
TRBJ1-5	TRBV19	-	few	TGTGCCAGTAGTATGCAGGGGCTTGGTCGTAATCAGCCCCAGCATTTT	CASSMQGLGRNQPQHF
TRBJ2-7	TRBV6-5	-	-	TGTGCCAGCAGTCCTGGACTGTTTGACGAGCAGTACTTC	CASSPGLFDEQYF
TRBJ1-3	TRBV30	-	few	TGTGCCTGGAGTGTACCGGTGGCTGGAAACACCATATATTTT	CAWSVPVAGNTIYF
TRBJ1-5	TRBV3-1/TRBV3-2	TRBD1	-	TGTGCCAGCAGCCAAGGGACAGGGGGTCAGCCCCAGCATTTT	CASSQGTGGQPQHF
TRBJ1-1	TRBV6-5	-	-	TGTGCCAGCAGTTACGGGCCGCGGGGTAACCGGCCTGAAGCTTTCTTT	CASSYGPRGNRPEAFF
TRBJ1-6	TRBV21-1	-	-	TGTGCCAGCAGCAAAGCGGCTTTTGACAGGGAGAATTCACCCCTCCACTTT	CASSKAAFDRENSPLHF
TRBJ1-1	TRBV7-8	-	-	TGTGCCAGCAGCTTAGCCCAGAACACTGAAGCTTTCTTT	CASSLAQNTEAFF
TRBJ2-7	TRBV6-5	TRBD2	-	TGTGCCAGCGCCGCTAGCGGAACCTACGAGCAGTACTTC	CASAASGTYEQYF
TRBJ1-1	TRBV5-1	-	-	TGCGCCAGCAGCTTGGCCGGACTGACAAACACTGAAGCTTTCTTT	CASSLAGLTNTEAFF
TRBJ1-5	TRBV9	-	-	TGTGCCAGCAGCGCGCAGGGCAGGGTCGATCAGCCCCAGCATTTT	CASSAQGRVDQPQHF
TRBJ1-2	TRBV24-1	-	-	TGTGCCACCAGTGATTTTAGGGGGAACTATGGCTACACCTTC	CATSDFRGNYGYTF
TRBJ2-2	TRBV24-1	TRBD1	-	TGTGCCACCAGTGATTTGCTGGGGTCCGCCGGACAGGGAGTCACCGGGGAGCTGTTTTTT	CATSDLLGSAGQGVTGELFF
TRBJ2-2	TRBV3-1/TRBV3-2	-	-	TGTGCCAGCAGCCATTTGCCAGGGAATACCGGGGAGCTGTTTTTT	CASSHLPGNTGELFF
TRBJ1-2	TRBV6-5	-	-	TGTGCCAGCAGTTACTCCCCCCCCTTAGGACAGACGAGCTACACCTTC	CASSYSPPLGQTSYTF
TRBJ1-2	TRBV7-2	-	-	TGTGCCAGCACCACTTACTTGCAGGGTGGCTACACCTTC	CASTTYLQGGYTF
TRBJ1-5	TRBV7-9	TRBD1	-	TGTGCCAGCAGCTCCTTGACAGGGAACCAGCCCCAGCATTTT	CASSSLTGNQPQHF
TRBJ1-2	TRBV28	TRBD1	few	TGTGCCAGCAGTTTAGGGGACAGACAGGGCCTCTATGGCTACACCTTC	CASSLGDRQGLYGYTF
TRBJ1-1	TRBV19	-	once	TGTGCCAGTACCCAGAGAAGTCCCCAGACAGAACGGAACACTGAAGCTTTCTTT	CASTQRSPQTERNTEAFF
TRBJ2-1	TRBV3-1/TRBV3-2	-	-	TGTGCCAGCAGCCAAGATCCAGATCCCCGGCAGTTCTTC	CASSQDPDPRQFF
TRBJ2-4	TRBV5-1	TRBD1	-	TGCGCCAGCAGCTTGGACCCAGGGGGCTCGACCGTTAAAAACATTCAGTACTTC	CASSLDPGGSTVKNIQYF
TRBJ1-5	TRBV7-2	-	few	TGTGCCAGCAGCCCTTGGGCCGGGGAGGGTCAGCCCCAGCATTTT	CASSPWAGEGQPQHF
TRBJ2-1	TRBV30	-	-	TGTGCCTGGAGTCGTGAGGTTTCGACTGAGCAGTTCTTC	CAWSREVSTEQFF
TRBJ1-5	TRBV10-3	-	-	TGTGCCATCAGTGATAGGGGGAGCAATCAGCCCCAGCATTTT	CAISDRGSNQPQHF
TRBJ2-7	TRBV27	-	-	TGTGCCAGCAGTTTATCCGGCGGAAGCTCCTACGAGCAGTACTTC	CASSLSGGSSYEQYF
TRBJ2-5	TRBV28	TRBD2	-	TGTGCCAGCAGTTTTGGCGGGAGCGGGACCCAGTACTTC	CASSFGGSGTQYF
TRBJ2-1	TRBV15	-	-	TGTGCCACCAGCAGACCAGGGTACAATGAGCAGTTCTTC	CATSRPGYNEQFF
TRBJ1-1	TRBV2	-	-	TGTGCCAGCAGTGAAGGGCAGGTTTACACTGAAGCTTTCTTT	CASSEGQVYTEAFF
TRBJ2-5	TRBV7-9	-	-	TGTGCCAGCAGCCCCACAGGGCTGACCCAGTACTTC	CASSPTGLTQYF
TRBJ1-3	TRBV28	TRBD1	-	TGTGCCAGCAGCCTTCAGACAGGGGGCACTTACGGAAACACCATATATTTT	CASSLQTGGTYGNTIYF
TRBJ1-2	TRBV6-5	-	-	TGTGCCAGCGCCGATACAGGGTATGGCTACACCTTC	CASADTGYGYTF
TRBJ2-3	TRBV5-4	-	-	TGTGCCAGCAGCTTGGAGGGAGGAGGAGATACGCAGTATTTT	CASSLEGGGDTQYF
TRBJ1-1	TRBV10-1	-	-	TGCGCCAGCAGTGAGTTGGGCACAGGACAGCCGAACACTGAAGCTTTCTTT	CASSELGTGQPNTEAFF
TRBJ2-7	TRBV5-6	TRBD1	-	TGTGCCAGCAGGGGGCAAGGACAGGGGTTCCACGAGCAGTACTTC	CASRGQGQGFHEQYF